These 23 T cell receptor beta chains came from one sample sequenced in a study of shared clonotypes between healthy human individuals. The method was immunoSEQ multiplex PCR; TCRdb's version includes in-frame clones alone and lacks a portion of them. The table shows some 1,600,000 clones, with around 98% occurring only once. Sequenced input: naive CD4+ T cells sorted from blood. Subset denoted: CD45RA+ positively selected. The receptors originated from a man aged 30-40 years in good health.

As to this clone: The identical CDR3 is also encoded by other nucleotide sequences in the sample. V gene TRBV7-9 combines with J gene TRBJ2-3, with no clear D. This CDR3 is built from 12 residues. CDR1 SEHNR and CDR2 FQNEAQ come from the germline V gene (reference sequence). V was cut by 6 bases and J by 0 bases, with 4 bases left in between. The CDR3 coding sequence is TGTGCCAGCAGTTTTAGCACAGATACGCAGTATTTT. As protein: CASSFSTDTQYF.

The chain uses TRBV9 and TRBJ2-2; D is unclear. The CDR3 runs to 12 residues. V was cut by 4 bases and J by 7 bases, with 8 bases left in between. The V gene's germline CDR1 is SGDLS and CDR2 YYNGEE. The CDR3 coding sequence is TGTGCCAGCAGCCCCGCAAACGGGGAGCTGTTTTTT. This gives the protein CASSPANGELFF.

This chain links TRBV28 with TRBJ2-4, with TRBD2 identical over 7 bases. J was trimmed by 0 bases and V by 7 bases; bases with no gene match: 15. The CDR3 loop spans 18 amino acids. Germline V lookup: CDR1 MDHEN, CDR2 SYDVKM. CDR3 loop: CASTPVASGLLAKNIQYF. The CDR3 DNA sequence: TGTGCCAGCACCCCCGTGGCTAGCGGACTACTAGCCAAAAACATTCAGTACTTC.

The rearrangement links TRBV6-5 to TRBJ2-3; 7 nucleotides agree with TRBD1. V gave up 6 bases and J gave up 0 bases; unmatched junction bases: 0. The CDR3 loop spans 13 amino acids. Germline V CDR1 and CDR2: MNHEY, SVGAGI. For the CDR3, the DNA is TGTGCCAGCAGACAGGGGAGCACAGATACGCAGTATTTT. Translated, it gives CASRQGSTDTQYF.

This clone was counted a single time. In nucleotides, the CDR3 is TGCAGTCCAACATTGAAAGAGACCCAGTACTTC. This codes for CSPTLKETQYF. The chain carries TRBV20-1 and TRBJ2-5; D not resolved. The CDR3 loop spans 11 amino acids. Trimming took off 8 bases at V and 3 bases at J, with 10 bases between the two ends. CDR1 is DFQATT and CDR2 is SNEGSKA in the germline V gene (reference sequence).

This sequence joins TRBV4-1 and TRBJ1-2, with D tentatively TRBD1 (5 bases). Trimming removed 4 bases at V and 0 bases at J, with 12 bases between. The CDR3 runs 15 residues. CDR1 and CDR2 from the germline V gene are MGHRA and YSYEKL. CDR3 coding DNA: TGCGCCAGCAGCCCCTCTCAGGGAGCTAACTATGGCTACACCTTC. Amino acid sequence: CASSPSQGANYGYTF.

This chain connects TRBV5-1 to TRBJ2-7; D is perhaps TRBD2 (6 bases). Trimming removed 7 bases at V and 6 bases at J, with 17 bases between. There are 13 residues in the CDR3. Germline V gene data show CDR1 as SGHRS and CDR2 as YFSETQ. The CDR3 region is CASQEGPGLEQYF. The CDR3, as DNA: TGCGCCAGCCAGGAGGGCCCAGGACTCGAGCAGTACTTC.

The V and J genes are TRBV10-3 and TRBJ1-4, with 11 positions matching TRBD1. The CDR3 runs 16 residues. Germline CDR1 ENHRY, CDR2 SYGVKD. V dropped 11 bases and J dropped 1; count of bases not matched to a gene: 9. CDR3 protein: CASGQGAQGTNEKLFF. The CDR3 DNA reads as TGTGCCTCTGGACAGGGGGCACAGGGAACTAATGAAAAACTGTTTTTT.

V usage is TRBV18 and J usage is TRBJ2-1, with TRBD2 as a possible D gene (5 bases). The CDR3 is 14 amino acids. Germline values: CDR1 KGHSH, CDR2 LQKENI. Trimming cost V 3 bases and J 2 bases, with 8 bases left between them. The CDR3 DNA reads as TGTGCCAGCTCACCGTCCGGGGCCTACAATGAGCAGTTCTTC. It is translated as CASSPSGAYNEQFF.

This clone was found once. The CDR3 DNA reads TGTGCCAGCTCATACTCCAGGGACCATTTCTACGAGCAGTACTTC. Its translation: CASSYSRDHFYEQYF. J is TRBJ2-7 and V is TRBV18; D possibly matches TRBD1 or TRBD2 (5 bases each). CDR3 length: 15 residues. The germline V gene encodes CDR1 KGHSH and CDR2 LQKENI. The V end lost 5 bases, the J end lost 3 bases, and 17 bases lay between the germline ends.

The chain uses TRBV5-1 and TRBJ2-2, with D possibly TRBD1 on 6 matching bases. Germline CDR1 and CDR2: SGHRS and YFSETQ. Trimming cost V 0 bases and J 9 bases, with 15 bases left between them. The CDR3 has 15 amino acids. The CDR3 coding sequence is TGCGCCAGCAGCTTGGTGGGACATGGGGGCCGGGAGCTGTTTTTT. Its protein product is CASSLVGHGGRELFF.

The rearrangement links TRBV4-1 to TRBJ2-1, with D possibly TRBD2 on 6 matching bases. Trimming took off 0 bases at V and 3 bases at J, with 18 bases between the two ends. The length of the CDR3 is 18 residues. CDR1 is MGHRA, CDR2 YSYEKL, per germline. DNA of the CDR3: TGCGCCAGCAGCCAAGACGGGAGCCCCAATATCTTCTACAATGAGCAGTTCTTC. As protein: CASSQDGSPNIFYNEQFF.

In this sample, this clone turned up once. The chain has TRBV30 and TRBJ2-7; 8 nucleotides align to TRBD1. Per the germline V gene, CDR1 is GTSNPN and CDR2 is SVGIG (reference sequence). The junction had 10 bases not matched to a gene; V was cut back by 1 base and J by 2 bases. The CDR3 contains 16 residues. The CDR3 coding sequence is TGTGCCTGGAGTGCTCCGACGGACAGGGTTCCCTACGAGCAGTACTTC. It specifies CAWSAPTDRVPYEQYF. Drawing the rest from reference TRBV30 and TRBJ2-7, the complete variable domain is SQTIHQWPATLVQPVGSPLSLECTVEGTSNPNLYWYRQAAGRGLQLLFYSVGIGQISSEVPQNLSASRPQDRQFILSSKKLLLSDSGFYLCAWSAPTDRVPYEQYFGPGTRLTVT.

The chain is built from TRBV7-8 and TRBJ2-6; 12 bases are a match to TRBD1. Germline V CDR1 and CDR2: SGHVS, FQNEAQ. The CDR3 consists of 18 residues. V shed 5 bases, J shed 6 bases, and the junction held 11 bases outside the gene matches. The CDR3 sequence: CASSTWDRGQGMANVLTF. CDR3 bases: TGTGCCAGCAGCACCTGGGACAGGGGGCAGGGTATGGCCAACGTCCTGACTTTC.

The J gene is TRBJ1-2, the V gene TRBV6-1, with a tentative D call TRBD1 (6 bases). Germline V CDR1 and CDR2: MNHNS, SASEGT. V gave up 6 bases and J gave up 0 bases, with 11 bases separating them. The CDR3 loop spans 14 amino acids. CDR3 region: CASSRTDTNYGYTF. The CDR3 nucleotides read TGTGCCAGCAGCCGGACAGATACTAACTATGGCTACACCTTC.

The chain couples TRBV21-1 to TRBJ2-2; the listed D gene, TRBD1, was not tested against the DNA. TRBV21-1 is assigned pseudogene status. The CDR3 has 16 residues. In nucleotides, the CDR3 is TGTGCCAGCAGCATAACCGGGACACATAACACCGGGGAGCTGTTTTTT. This sequence encodes CASSITGTHNTGELFF.

The chain employs TRBV19 and TRBJ2-7; 9 positions agree with TRBD1. Germline CDR1 reads LNHDA; CDR2 reads SQIVND (reference sequence). The junction had 8 bases not matched to a gene; V was cut back by 5 bases and J by 3 bases. The CDR3 is made up of 15 amino acids. As DNA, the CDR3 is TGTGCCAGTAGTGCGCCGGGACAGGGACTCTACGAGCAGTACTTC. As protein: CASSAPGQGLYEQYF.

The V gene is TRBV18, the J gene TRBJ1-4; D is uncertain. This CDR3 is built from 16 residues. V was shortened by 4 bases and J by 8 bases, with 20 bases between the two germline ends. In germline, CDR1 is KGHSH, CDR2 LQKENI. CDR3 residues: CASSLRTGIGEEKLFF. The CDR3 DNA sequence: TGTGCCAGCTCACTCCGGACGGGGATCGGTGAAGAAAAACTGTTTTTT.

The chain couples TRBV7-9 to TRBJ2-7; TRBD1 matches at 8 bases. Trimming removed 1 base from V and 4 bases from J; junction bases left unmatched: 3. Germline CDR1 reads SEHNR; CDR2 reads FQNEAQ (reference sequence). The CDR3 spans 14 residues. The CDR3 sequence: CASSLGRGRYEQYF. The CDR3, as DNA: TGTGCCAGCAGCTTAGGCAGGGGGCGGTACGAGCAGTACTTC.

This clone was seen a single time. The V and J genes are TRBV6-5 and TRBJ1-2; 7 bases line up with TRBD1. The junction had 4 bases not matched to a gene; V was cut back by 0 bases and J by 6 bases. This CDR3 is 14 amino acids long. Germline CDR1 MNHEY, CDR2 SVGAGI. This CDR3 is CASSYSVGQDGYTF. CDR3 in DNA: TGTGCCAGCAGTTACTCGGTCGGACAGGATGGCTACACCTTC.

This chain links TRBV6-5 with TRBJ1-4; D may be TRBD1 (6 bases). Germline assignment: CDR1 MNHEY and CDR2 SVGAGI. The V and J ends lost 0 bases and 5 bases respectively, with 10 bases between them. The CDR3 is 15 residues long. The CDR3 DNA is TGTGCCAGCAGTTACTCGCCAGGGGCGAATGAAAAACTGTTTTTT. It specifies CASSYSPGANEKLFF.

Notes on this clone: Other DNA sequences of this sample code for an identical CDR3. This chain joins TRBV6-6 and TRBJ1-1; D is uncertain. Trimming left V 6 bases short and J 0 bases short, with 8 bases between. From germline, CDR1 is MNHNY and CDR2 SVGAGI (reference sequence). The CDR3 has 13 residues. The CDR3 bases are TGTGCCAGCAGCCTACAAATGAACACTGAAGCTTTCTTT. As protein: CASSLQMNTEAFF.

This clone was found once. The chain links TRBV7-9 to TRBJ2-7; D may match TRBD1 or TRBD2 (5 bases each). The CDR3 has 12 residues. Trimming shortened V by 1 base and J by 8 bases, and 9 bases separated the two germline ends. From germline, CDR1 is SEHNR and CDR2 FQNEAQ (reference sequence). The CDR3: CASSLDRGQQYF. CDR3 nucleotide sequence: TGTGCCAGCAGCTTAGATCGGGGCCAGCAGTACTTC.